This TCR beta chain appears in the sequencing data of a study of T cell changes during pregnancy in multiple sclerosis. The CDR3 is made up of 13 amino acids. The V and J ends lost 8 bases and 5 bases respectively, with 13 bases between them. The germline gives CDR1 MNHEY, CDR2 SMNVEV (reference sequence). Libraries were prepared by immunoSEQ multiplex PCR; TCRdb keeps only in-frame clonotypes and omits some of them. The profile shows about 92,000 clones, about 92% of them singletons. This receptor was taken from a female donor with multiple sclerosis, enrolled in a pregnancy study. The chain links TRBV27 to TRBJ1-5, with a tentative D call TRBD1 (5 bases). This material consisted of peripheral blood, taken in the first trimester of pregnancy. The CDR3 here is CASGLGGYQPQHF. DNA for the CDR3: TGTGCCAGCGGACTGGGGGGATATCAGCCCCAGCATTTT.